This is a list of T cell receptor beta chains from one sample in a study of blood T cells in healthy people across ages. TCRdb fed the 5' RACE reads into MiXCR, producing one record per CDR3 protein. In the table there are under 2 million distinct CDR3 sequences, about 35% of which are singletons. Sequenced sample: blood. These receptors were collected from a woman between 25 and 40 years old in good health. Each CDR3 is given with its conserved first and last residue. D genes are given only for firm matches. Some rows have no size entry. The others give once, few or many, or a class for an expanded clone.

V	D	size	J	DNA	CDR3
TRBV3-1	NA	NA	TRBJ2-5	TGTGCCAGCAGCCAAGATTTGTTCCAAGAGACCCAGTACTTC	CASSQDLFQETQYF
TRBV20-1	NA	NA	TRBJ2-7	TGCAGTGCTACAGATAGGGGCTCCTACGAGCAGTACTTC	CSATDRGSYEQYF
TRBV4-1	NA	NA	TRBJ2-4	TGCGCCAGCAGCCAAGCTCTTGCCAGGAAAAACATTCAGTACTTC	CASSQALARKNIQYF
TRBV7-9	TRBD1	NA	TRBJ2-7	TGTGCCAGCAGCTTAGTGGGGGACAGGGGCGAGCAGTACTTC	CASSLVGDRGEQYF
TRBV7-6	TRBD2	NA	TRBJ2-3	TGTGCCAGCAGCTCCCGTATAGCGGGAGCGAAAGATACGCAGTATTTT	CASSSRIAGAKDTQYF
TRBV27	NA	few	TRBJ2-7	TGTGCCAGCAGTCGCCCAGGGGGGGACGAGCAGTACTTC	CASSRPGGDEQYF
TRBV28	NA	few	TRBJ2-5	TGTGCCAGCAGTTTATTGGGCTTTAAAGGGGAGACCCAGTACTTC	CASSLLGFKGETQYF
TRBV2	TRBD1	few	TRBJ1-6	TGTGCCAGCAGTAGGACAGGGTCCGCACCCCTCCACTTT	CASSRTGSAPLHF
TRBV9	TRBD2	NA	TRBJ2-3	TGTACCAGCAGCGTGGGGACTAGCGCAACTAGCACAGATACGCAGTATTTT	CTSSVGTSATSTDTQYF
TRBV2	TRBD2	NA	TRBJ2-1	TGTGCCAGCAGCGATCGAGGACTAGCCTACAATGAGCAGTTCTTC	CASSDRGLAYNEQFF
TRBV28	TRBD1	NA	TRBJ2-3	TGTGCCAGCAGTTTGGGTACAGGGGGCAGGTATTTT	CASSLGTGGRYF
TRBV4-1	NA	few	TRBJ1-2	TGCGCCAGCAGCCACCCACGAGAGGGAAAAGGATTTGGCTACACCTTC	CASSHPREGKGFGYTF
TRBV15	NA	few	TRBJ2-3	TGTGCCACCAGTAAAAACAGGGCAGATACGCAGTATTTT	CATSKNRADTQYF
TRBV30	TRBD2	NA	TRBJ2-1	TGTGCCTGGAGTGTACCTAGCGGGGGGAGGGATGAGCAGTTCTTC	CAWSVPSGGRDEQFF
TRBV5-5	NA	NA	TRBJ1-1	TGTGCCAGCAGCCCTTATAGGGAGGTGAACACTGAAGCTTTCTTT	CASSPYREVNTEAFF
TRBV4-3	NA	NA	TRBJ2-5	TGCGCCAGCAGCCAAGGGGTAGTCAATCAAGAGACCCAGTACTTC	CASSQGVVNQETQYF
TRBV12-3/TRBV12-4	NA	NA	TRBJ1-2	TGTGCCAGCAGTAGGGACGGGCCTGGCTACACCTTC	CASSRDGPGYTF
TRBV3-1	TRBD2	many	TRBJ2-5	TGTGCCAGCAGCGTCGGGACTAGCGGGAGGGCCCGGGAGACCCAGTACTTC	CASSVGTSGRARETQYF